The next 7 T cell receptor beta chains were all read from a single sample in a study of cytomegalovirus exposure and HLA in healthy donors. Researchers ran the PCR with 60 Vbeta and 13 Jbeta primers. This table comes from immunoSEQ multiplex PCR, and its TCRdb copy is limited to in-frame clones, with some not included. The sample carries about 57,000 clones, 65% to 90% recorded once. Sequencing was performed on PBMCs. The receptors here all came from a man between 25 and 39 years old in good health and CMV-seronegative.

The CDR3 region is CASSRDRLRETQYF. CDR3 in DNA: TGTGCCAGCAGCAGGGACAGGTTAAGGGAGACCCAGTACTTC. This rearrangement joins TRBV11-2 to TRBJ2-5; 8 nucleotides align to TRBD1. V was pared by 5 bases and J by 5 bases, with 7 bases of the junction left unmatched. Per the germline V gene, CDR1 is SGHAT and CDR2 is FQNNGV. The CDR3 has 14 residues. Looking up the rest from reference TRBV11-2 and TRBJ2-5 gives the full variable domain: EAGVAQSPRYKIIEKRQSVAFWCNPISGHATLYWYQQILGQGPKLLIQFQNNGVVDDSQLPKDRFSAERLKGVDSTLKIQPAKLEDSAVYLCASSRDRLRETQYFGPGTRLLVL.

This CDR3 is CASSLVASDGEQFF. CDR3 bases: TGCGCCAGCAGCTTGGTCGCTAGCGATGGTGAGCAGTTCTTC. The rearrangement links TRBV5-1 to TRBJ2-1; possibly TRBD2 for D (6 bases). The CDR3 contains 14 residues. Trimming shortened V by 0 bases and J by 9 bases, and 13 bases separated the two germline ends. Germline CDR1 SGHRS, CDR2 YFSETQ.

The rearrangement uses TRBV29-1 and TRBJ2-5; 8 bases are shared with TRBD2. The V segment lost 4 bases and the J segment 2 bases; nucleotides outside the gene matches: 12. CDR1 and CDR2 from the germline V gene are SQVTM and ANQGSEA. The CDR3 runs 16 residues. The CDR3 protein is CSVASGRGGRQETQYF. CDR3 coding DNA: TGCAGCGTTGCTAGCGGGCGGGGTGGGAGGCAAGAGACCCAGTACTTC. The entire variable domain, with the rest obtained from reference TRBV29-1 and TRBJ2-5, is as follows: SAVISQKPSRDICQRGTSLTIQCQVDSQVTMMFWYRQQPGQSLTLIATANQGSEATYESGFVIDKFPISRPNLTFSTLTVSNMSPEDSSIYLCSVASGRGGRQETQYFGPGTRLLVL.

This clone was detected only a few times. The rearrangement links TRBV6-6 to TRBJ2-1; 9 positions match TRBD2. This CDR3 comprises 13 residues. CDR1 and CDR2 from the germline V gene are MNHNY and SVGAGI (reference sequence). Losses at the gene ends were 11 bases for V and 4 bases for J; bases not matched to a gene: 6. The CDR3 region is CASTAGGYNEQFF. In DNA, the CDR3 is TGTGCCTCAACAGCGGGAGGTTACAATGAGCAGTTCTTC.

This clone was observed once. The rearrangement links TRBV6-4 to TRBJ2-7; D is ambiguous. Trimming left V 2 bases short and J 6 bases short, with 11 bases between. Germline V gene data show CDR1 as MRHNA and CDR2 as SNTAGT. The CDR3 has 13 residues. In DNA, the CDR3 is TGTGCCAGCAGTGACCTTCGACAAAGCGAGCAGTACTTC. This encodes CASSDLRQSEQYF.

CDR3 sequence (DNA): TGTGCCAGCAGCCTCCTAGGGGGCGCGAATTCACCCCTCCACTTT. Translation gives CASSLLGGANSPLHF. The chain joins TRBV7-2 to TRBJ1-6; 7 positions agree with TRBD1. Germline CDR1 and CDR2: SGHTA and FQGNSA. V gave up 5 bases and J gave up 7 bases; unmatched junction bases: 8. The CDR3 contains 15 residues.

This chain uses TRBV20-1 with TRBJ2-1; D possibly corresponds to TRBD1 (6 bases). The germline V gene encodes CDR1 DFQATT and CDR2 SNEGSKA (reference sequence). V lost 3 bases and J 9 bases, leaving 9 bases between the germline ends. The CDR3 length is 11 residues. CDR3 sequence: CSARGAGEQFF. DNA for the CDR3: TGCAGTGCTAGGGGGGCAGGTGAGCAGTTCTTC.